The 16 T cell receptor beta chains below come from one sample, sequenced in a study of identical twins' blood T cells. In TCRdb, the 5' RACE reads were re-called with MiXCR into one record per CDR3 protein. The sample shows roughly 340,000 distinct CDR3 sequences, roughly 30% of them seen only once. The sequenced sample was PBMCs. All receptors come from a woman aged 18 to 55 in good health.

The chain employs TRBV19 and TRBJ1-5; D unresolved. The V gene's germline CDR1 is LNHDA and CDR2 SQIVND (reference sequence). This CDR3 region has 12 residues. V lost 3 bases, J lost 6 bases, and 6 bases lay in between. CDR3 region: CASSIEGQPQHF. The CDR3 bases are TGTGCCAGTAGTATTGAAGGTCAGCCCCAGCATTTT.

The chain employs TRBV3-1 and TRBJ1-1, with D unresolved. The V gene lost 1 base and the J gene lost 11 bases, with 14 bases spanning the gap. CDR1 and CDR2 from the germline V gene are LGHDT and YNNKEL (reference sequence). This CDR3 contains 13 residues. For the CDR3, the DNA is TGTGCCAGCAGCCAAGTGGGCGGGCAAGAGGCTTTCTTT. As protein: CASSQVGGQEAFF.

Concerning this clonotype itself: The conserved final phenylalanine or tryptophan is absent from the CDR3, which likely points to a read error. The chain links TRBV9 to TRBJ2-3; D unresolved. Deletions cut 2 bases from V and 2 bases from J, with 18 bases between. CDR3 length: 17 amino acids. Germline lookup yields CDR1 SGDLS and CDR2 YYNGEE. The CDR3 is CASSVGSTVYNTDTQYC. CDR3 DNA: TGTGCCAGCAGCGTCGGTTCAACGGTCTATAACACAGATACGCAGTATTGT.

This clonotype was seen more than once but under ten times. The chain uses TRBV15 and TRBJ1-1; 12 bases are a match to TRBD1. The germline gives CDR1 LNHNV, CDR2 YYDKDF (reference sequence). The CDR3 has 17 amino acids. V lost 3 bases to trimming and J lost 1 base; unmatched junction nucleotides: 6. For the CDR3, the DNA is TGTGCCACCAGCAGGTGGGACAGGGGGCTAACGAACACTGAAGCTTTCTTT. It is translated as CATSRWDRGLTNTEAFF.

The V and J genes are TRBV7-6 and TRBJ2-3; TRBD2 matches at 7 bases. The CDR3 consists of 16 residues. V dropped 5 bases and J dropped 3; count of bases not matched to a gene: 11. CDR1 and CDR2 (germline): SGHVS, FNYEAQ. CDR3 coding DNA: TGTGCCAGCAGCGGGAGTCCGCGAGCGGGGACAGATACGCAGTATTTT. It encodes CASSGSPRAGTDTQYF. The complete variable domain, with remaining parts taken from reference TRBV7-6 and TRBJ2-3, reads GAGVSQSPRYKVTKRGQDVALRCDPISGHVSLYWYRQALGQGPEFLTYFNYEAQQDKSGLPNDRFSAERPEGSISTLTIQRTEQRDSAMYRCASSGSPRAGTDTQYFGPGTRLTVL.

This clonotype turned up a few times. CDR3 protein: CASSLGSRSGAYNEQFF. The DNA of the CDR3 is TGTGCCAGCAGTTTAGGTAGTCGTAGCGGGGCCTACAATGAGCAGTTCTTC. The chain recombines TRBV27 with TRBJ2-1; 8 nucleotides align to TRBD2. With 2 bases clipped from V and 2 bases from J, the junction kept 8 bases outside the gene matches. CDR1 MNHEY and CDR2 SMNVEV come from the germline V gene (reference sequence). The CDR3 sequence is 17 residues long.

This clonotype was detected many times. The V call is TRBV4-1, the J call TRBJ1-4; D is ambiguous. Germline CDR1 reads MGHRA; CDR2 reads YSYEKL. V was trimmed by 4 bases and J by 6 bases, leaving 18 bases between them. The CDR3 spans 16 residues. In DNA, the CDR3 is TGCGCCAGCAGCCCCCAAATAGGGTCAAGTGATGAAAAACTGTTTTTT. Translated, it gives CASSPQIGSSDEKLFF.

The chain recombines TRBV23-1 with TRBJ2-1, with a possible D match to TRBD1 (6 bases). TRBV23-1 is an ORF, and what it does is uncertain. The germline V and J ends were trimmed by 0 bases and 11 bases, with 11 bases remaining between them. The length of the CDR3 is 13 residues. The CDR3 protein is CASSQSIGTQQFF. In DNA form, the CDR3 reads TGCGCCAGCAGTCAATCGATCGGGACACAGCAGTTCTTC.

This clonotype was seen a few times. The J gene is TRBJ1-1, the V gene TRBV14; D is ambiguous. Germline V CDR1 and CDR2: SGHDN, FVKESK. V was clipped by 4 bases and J by 0 bases, with 6 bases between them. The CDR3 runs 13 residues. CDR3 sequence: CASSPQMNTEAFF. The CDR3 nucleotides read TGTGCCAGCAGCCCCCAGATGAACACTGAAGCTTTCTTT.

This clonotype was seen more than once but under ten times. The chain recombines TRBV4-3 with TRBJ1-6; no firm D call. In germline, CDR1 is LGHNA, CDR2 YSLEER. Trimming pared 0 bases from V and 2 bases from J, leaving 11 bases between. CDR3 size: 17 residues. CDR3 nucleotides: TGCGCCAGCAGCCAAGAAATAACTGGCACCTATAATTCACCCCTCCACTTT. It yields the protein CASSQEITGTYNSPLHF.

CDR3 sequence: CSASPAAASGSGADTQYF. Here the CDR3 DNA reads TGCAGTGCTAGTCCCGCGGCGGCTAGCGGGAGTGGCGCAGATACGCAGTATTTT. This chain connects TRBV20-1 to TRBJ2-3, with 10 bases identical to TRBD2. J lost 4 bases, V lost 3 bases, and 16 bases had no gene match. The CDR3 loop spans 18 amino acids. Germline V gene data show CDR1 as DFQATT and CDR2 as SNEGSKA (reference sequence).

The chain employs TRBV12-3 or TRBV12-4 and TRBJ1-5, with D unclear. Trimming stripped 5 bases from V and 12 bases from J, with 26 bases between. This CDR3 spans 16 amino acids. The CDR3 is CASSLGVIGGNQYQHF. In DNA form, the CDR3 reads TGTGCCAGCAGTCTCGGGGTTATAGGAGGCAATCAGTACCAGCATTTT.

The V gene is TRBV19, the J gene TRBJ1-4, with D tentatively TRBD1 (5 bases). Deletions cut 1 base from V and 10 bases from J, with 13 bases between. The CDR3 contains 14 residues. Germline lookup yields CDR1 LNHDA and CDR2 SQIVND (reference sequence). The CDR3 bases are TGTGCCAGTAGTATAGGACAGCGGCGGGGAAAACTGTTTTTT. This codes for CASSIGQRRGKLFF.

This rearrangement joins TRBV20-1 to TRBJ1-2; D uncertain. Germline lookup yields CDR1 DFQATT and CDR2 SNEGSKA (reference sequence). CDR3 length: 13 residues. Trimming cost V 0 bases and J 3 bases, with 8 bases left between them. The CDR3 reads CSARDPSYYGYTF. The CDR3 DNA reads TGCAGTGCTAGAGATCCGAGTTACTATGGCTACACCTTC.

This clonotype was counted between two and nine times. V gene TRBV2 combines with J gene TRBJ1-1, with TRBD1 as a possible D gene (5 bases). The CDR3 totals 10 residues. Per germline, CDR1 SNHLY and CDR2 FYNNEI. V lost 7 bases to trimming and J lost 11 bases, with 11 bases between them. The CDR3 DNA is TGTGCCAGCATGGGGCGGGACGCTTTCTTT. This translates into CASMGRDAFF.

This clonotype came up many times. The V gene is TRBV20-1, the J gene TRBJ1-5, with a weak D call TRBD1 (6 bases). CDR3 size: 14 residues. Germline values: CDR1 DFQATT, CDR2 SNEGSKA (reference sequence). Trimming left V 5 bases short and J 3 bases short, with 14 bases between. CDR3 residues: CSACLTGYNQPQHF. CDR3 DNA sequence: TGCAGTGCTTGCCTCACAGGGTACAATCAGCCCCAGCATTTT.